Each of the 30 T cell receptor beta chains below was sequenced from the same sample in a study of T cell repertoires in cytomegalovirus infection. TCRdb analysed the reads with MiXCR anew, one entry per CDR3 protein. Among about 920,000 distinct CDR3 sequences, approximately 31% were seen once, and the ten largest hold 10% to 15%. Their antigens remain unidentified. The source was cultured CD8+ T cells from PBMCs, collected from culture after CMV antigen stimulation. All receptors come from a human donor in good health (CMV status not recorded). Some clones in this sample may be carry-over from other donors' samples.

This clonotype was recorded a few times. The CDR3 here is CSASGLAGRLWEQYV. Written as DNA, the CDR3 is TGCAGTGCTAGCGGACTAGCGGGGCGGCTATGGGAGCAGTACGTC. This chain connects TRBV20-1 to TRBJ2-7; 12 nucleotides agree with TRBD2. Germline CDR1 and CDR2: DFQATT and SNEGSKA (reference sequence). The CDR3 has 15 residues. V gave up 3 bases and J gave up 7 bases; unmatched junction bases: 10.

This clonotype was picked up a small number of times. The chain couples TRBV6-2 or TRBV6-3 to TRBJ2-7, with 9 bases identical to TRBD1. The germline V gene encodes CDR1 MNHEY and CDR2 SVGEGT. V lost 2 bases to trimming and J lost 1 base; unmatched junction nucleotides: 3. This CDR3 contains 15 residues. This chain's CDR3 is CASSYGQGTSYEQYV. The CDR3 nucleotides read TGTGCCAGCAGTTACGGACAGGGGACGTCCTACGAGCAGTACGTC.

V gene TRBV6-6 combines with J gene TRBJ2-1, with D uncertain. Trimming stripped 11 bases from V and 4 bases from J, with 15 bases between. The germline gives CDR1 MNHNY, CDR2 SVGAGI (reference sequence). The CDR3 is 13 amino acids. CDR3 residues: CAVSDQVYNEQFF. In nucleotides, the CDR3 is TGTGCCGTATCCGACCAGGTGTACAATGAGCAGTTCTTC.

This clonotype was detected only a few times. V and J are TRBV24-1 and TRBJ2-7, with TRBD2 as a possible D gene (5 bases). The CDR3 sequence is 17 residues long. CDR1 and CDR2 (germline): KGHDR, SFDVKD. V shed 1 base and J shed 0 bases, with 15 bases lying between them. The CDR3 sequence: CATSDFREATNSYEQYV. The CDR3 DNA reads TGTGCCACCAGTGATTTTCGTGAAGCGACTAACTCCTACGAGCAGTACGTC.

The chain is built from TRBV12-3 or TRBV12-4 and TRBJ2-1; TRBD2 aligns across 7 bases. The CDR3 totals 13 residues. Trimming took 5 bases from V and 7 from J; bases not matched to a gene: 5. The CDR3 here is CASSPGGKNEQFF. The CDR3 region has the DNA TGTGCCAGCAGTCCGGGGGGAAAGAATGAGCAGTTCTTC.

The CDR3 nucleotides are TGTGCCAGCAGCCTAGACAGCCTCCTCAGCACAGATACGCAGTATTTT. This translates into CASSLDSLLSTDTQYF. The chain employs TRBV27 and TRBJ2-3; D possibly corresponds to TRBD1 (5 bases). V was pared by 6 bases and J by 0 bases, with 16 bases between. Germline V lookup: CDR1 MNHEY, CDR2 SMNVEV (reference sequence). The CDR3 totals 16 residues.

V is TRBV12-3 or TRBV12-4 and J is TRBJ2-1; 11 positions match TRBD2. This CDR3 is built from 15 residues. V lost 3 bases and J lost 10; bases outside the gene matches: 8. CDR3 residues: CASSFVAGGPREQFF. As DNA, the CDR3 is TGTGCCAGCAGTTTTGTAGCGGGGGGGCCTCGGGAGCAGTTCTTC.

V and J are TRBV7-8 and TRBJ2-5; TRBD2 matches at 9 bases. Germline CDR1 is SGHVS and CDR2 is FQNEAQ. The V segment lost 4 bases and the J segment 0 bases; nucleotides outside the gene matches: 6. The CDR3 is made up of 16 amino acids. The CDR3: CASSSSSGTYQETQYF. The CDR3 bases are TGTGCCAGCAGCTCCTCTAGCGGGACCTACCAAGAGACCCAGTACTTC.

The chain combines TRBV12-3 or TRBV12-4 with TRBJ1-1; possibly TRBD1 for D (6 bases). The CDR3 has 15 residues. V dropped 2 bases and J dropped 4 bases, with 14 bases sitting between them. The CDR3 bases are TGTGCCAGCAGTTTATCAGGGGAAGGGGGCACTGAAGCTTTCTTT. It encodes CASSLSGEGGTEAFF.

This clonotype was seen many times. The chain couples TRBV20-1 to TRBJ2-4; D may be TRBD2 (6 bases). Trimming cost V 2 bases and J 7 bases, with 21 bases left between them. From germline, CDR1 is DFQATT and CDR2 SNEGSKA (reference sequence). The CDR3 covers 16 residues. The CDR3 here is CSARRRVLQTGNIQYF. The CDR3 nucleotides are TGCAGTGCTAGACGGAGGGTACTACAAACTGGGAACATTCAGTACTTC.

The DNA for the CDR3 is TGTGCCAGCAGTTACTTACAGGAGAATGAAAAACTGTTTTTT. It yields the protein CASSYLQENEKLFF. The rearrangement links TRBV6-2 or TRBV6-3 to TRBJ1-4; tentatively, D is TRBD1 (5 bases). The CDR3 loop spans 14 amino acids. Trimming stripped 1 base from V and 5 bases from J, with 8 bases between. The germline gives CDR1 MNHEY, CDR2 SVGEGT.

This clonotype has only a few counts. The chain employs TRBV12-3 or TRBV12-4 and TRBJ2-4; no clear D gene. The CDR3 totals 16 residues. With 1 base removed from V and 0 bases from J, the gap between germline ends came to 10 bases. The DNA of the CDR3 is TGTGCCAGCAGTTTAGGCCCAGATATAGCCAAAAACATTCAGTACTTC. Translated, it gives CASSLGPDIAKNIQYF.

This clonotype occurred a few times. The genes are TRBV4-1 and TRBJ2-1; TRBD1 or TRBD2 may be the D gene (5 bases each). Germline V gene data show CDR1 as MGHRA and CDR2 as YSYEKL. The CDR3 is 12 residues long. V shed 4 bases and J shed 9 bases, with 10 bases lying between them. The CDR3 loop is CASSPQGTEQFF. The CDR3 coding sequence is TGCGCCAGCAGCCCACAAGGGACTGAGCAGTTCTTC.

This clonotype was counted only a few times. This sequence joins TRBV19 and TRBJ2-2, with D perhaps matching TRBD1 or TRBD2 (5 bases each). This CDR3 has 12 amino acids. Per germline, CDR1 LNHDA and CDR2 SQIVND (reference sequence). CDR3 protein: CATVRAGGELFF. Written as DNA, the CDR3 is TGTGCTACGGTCAGGGCGGGCGGGGAGCTGTTTTTT.

This CDR3 is CASSLSVGGQEQYV. CDR3 DNA: TGTGCCAGCAGTTTAAGTGTCGGGGGGCAAGAGCAGTACGTC. V is TRBV28 and J is TRBJ2-7; possibly TRBD2 for D (7 bases). Germline V lookup: CDR1 MDHEN, CDR2 SYDVKM. The length of the CDR3 is 14 residues. The V end lost 2 bases, the J end lost 7 bases, and 15 bases lay between the germline ends.

The chain joins TRBV7-9 to TRBJ2-7; D call uncertain. Trimming shortened V by 5 bases and J by 3 bases, and 8 bases separated the two germline ends. Germline lookup yields CDR1 SEHNR and CDR2 FQNEAQ (reference sequence). This CDR3 has 12 residues. The CDR3 DNA reads TGTGCCAGCAGCATTGAGGACTACGAGCAGTACTTC. Its protein is CASSIEDYEQYF.

At least ten counts were recorded for this clonotype. V gene TRBV7-2 combines with J gene TRBJ1-4, with D tentatively TRBD1 (5 bases). The CDR3 length is 15 residues. With 0 bases removed from V and 5 bases from J, the gap between germline ends came to 10 bases. Germline assignment: CDR1 SGHTA and CDR2 FQGNSA. DNA of the CDR3: TGTGCCAGCAGCTTAGCATCAGGGATAAATGAAAAACTGTTTTTT. Amino acids: CASSLASGINEKLFF.

At least ten counts were recorded for this clonotype. This chain uses TRBV6-2 or TRBV6-3 with TRBJ2-7, with 7 bases lining up with TRBD1. Trimming removed 5 bases from V and 3 bases from J; junction bases left unmatched: 4. Per the germline V gene, CDR1 is MNHEY and CDR2 is SVGEGT. The CDR3 sequence is 13 residues long. This CDR3 reads CASSPGQNYEQYV. CDR3 bases: TGTGCCAGCAGTCCGGGACAGAACTACGAGCAGTACGTC.

CDR3 residues: CASSFETGDNEKLFF. CDR3 bases: TGTGCCAGCAGCTTTGAAACAGGGGATAATGAAAAACTGTTTTTT. The chain employs TRBV5-6 and TRBJ1-4; 7 bases match TRBD1. This CDR3 contains 15 residues. Trimming took 2 bases from V and 4 from J; bases not matched to a gene: 5. Germline V gene sequence: CDR1 SGHDT, CDR2 YYEEEE.

The CDR3 DNA sequence: TGTGCCACCCGAAGGACAACAGTAAATCCTAGCACAGATACGCAGTATTTT. This encodes CATRRTTVNPSTDTQYF. The rearrangement joins TRBV18 to TRBJ2-3; maybe TRBD1 (5 bases). CDR3 length: 17 residues. Trimming took off 10 bases at V and 0 bases at J, with 23 bases between the two ends. CDR1 and CDR2 from the germline V gene are KGHSH and LQKENI.

This chain connects TRBV9 to TRBJ2-1; 9 nucleotides agree with TRBD2. The CDR3 sequence is 15 residues long. V dropped 4 bases and J dropped 7; count of bases not matched to a gene: 9. Germline assignment: CDR1 SGDLS and CDR2 YYNGEE. In nucleotides, the CDR3 is TGTGCCAGCAGCAAAGGCGGGGGGGCAAGTAATGAGCAGTTCTTC. Amino acid sequence: CASSKGGGASNEQFF.

The J gene is TRBJ1-2, the V gene TRBV7-2; D gene uncertain. Trimming left V 2 bases short and J 4 bases short, with 11 bases between. The CDR3 has 14 residues. Germline CDR1 reads SGHTA; CDR2 reads FQGNSA. The CDR3 is CASSLKSGLYGYTF. In DNA, the CDR3 is TGTGCCAGCAGCTTAAAATCCGGGCTCTATGGCTACACCTTC.

This clonotype was seen only a few times. The V gene is TRBV5-6, the J gene TRBJ1-2; TRBD1 agrees at 9 bases. The J segment lost 4 bases and the V segment lost 2 bases, leaving 6 bases of the junction unmatched. Germline assignment: CDR1 SGHDT and CDR2 YYEEEE. The CDR3 consists of 15 residues. CDR3: CASSFPGTGSYGYTF. DNA for the CDR3: TGTGCCAGCAGCTTCCCCGGGACAGGGAGCTATGGCTACACCTTC.

This clonotype was observed many times. V is TRBV7-2 and J is TRBJ2-3, with 12 bases aligning to TRBD2. J lost 4 bases, V lost 5 bases, and 7 bases had no gene match. From germline, CDR1 is SGHTA and CDR2 FQGNSA. CDR3 size: 16 residues. CDR3 sequence (DNA): TGTGCCAGCAGCACTCTAGCGGGGGGGTTTTCAGATACGCAGTATTTT. Its translation is CASSTLAGGFSDTQYF. The entire variable domain, with the rest obtained from reference TRBV7-2 and TRBJ2-3, is as follows: GAGVSQSPSNKVTEKGKDVELRCDPISGHTALYWYRQSLGQGLEFLIYFQGNSAPDKSGLPSDRFSAERTGGSVSTLTIQRTQQEDSAVYLCASSTLAGGFSDTQYFGPGTRLTVL.

This chain uses TRBV9 with TRBJ2-1; 9 nucleotides agree with TRBD1. The CDR3 extends over 17 amino acids. Unmatched junction bases numbered 8, after V lost 2 bases and J lost 2 bases. Germline CDR1 reads SGDLS; CDR2 reads YYNGEE. The CDR3 loop is CASSVRRQGDAYNEQFF. As DNA, the CDR3 is TGTGCCAGCAGCGTGAGAAGACAGGGGGACGCCTACAATGAGCAGTTCTTC.

The chain couples TRBV28 to TRBJ2-7; 11 bases match TRBD2. The CDR3 consists of 15 residues. The ends lost 6 bases at V and 4 bases at J; junction bases unmatched: 8. Germline CDR1 MDHEN, CDR2 SYDVKM. The CDR3 spells CASRDPTSGKYEQYV. CDR3 DNA: TGTGCCAGCAGGGATCCGACTAGCGGGAAATACGAGCAGTACGTC.

This clonotype has just a few counts. The chain has TRBV7-9 and TRBJ2-1, with TRBD1 identical over 7 bases. Germline V gene lookup returns CDR1 SEHNR and CDR2 FQNEAQ (reference sequence). The CDR3 spans 16 residues. Trimming at V came to 1 base and at J to 4 bases, leaving 7 bases not matched to a gene. The CDR3 loop is CASSLDEGAAYNEQFF. The CDR3 DNA is TGTGCCAGCAGCTTAGATGAGGGGGCGGCTTACAATGAGCAGTTCTTC. The full variable domain, with the rest looked up from reference TRBV7-9 and TRBJ2-1, is DTGVSQNPRHKITKRGQNVTFRCDPISEHNRLYWYRQTLGQGPEFLTYFQNEAQLEKSRLLSDRFSAERPKGSFSTLEIQRTEQGDSAMYLCASSLDEGAAYNEQFFGPGTRLTVL.

This rearrangement joins TRBV5-1 to TRBJ1-1, with 7 bases fitting TRBD1. The CDR3 has 13 amino acids. After removal of 4 bases from V and 6 bases from J, the junction contained 6 bases not matched to a gene. Germline V gives CDR1 SGHRS, CDR2 YFSETQ. The CDR3 reads CASSEDRFAEAFF. In nucleotides, the CDR3 is TGCGCCAGCAGCGAGGACAGGTTCGCTGAAGCTTTCTTT. The full variable domain, rest sourced from reference TRBV5-1 and TRBJ1-1, is KAGVTQTPRYLIKTRGQQVTLSCSPISGHRSVSWYQQTPGQGLQFLFEYFSETQRNKGNFPGRFSGRQFSNSRSEMNVSTLELGDSALYLCASSEDRFAEAFFGQGTRLTVV.

The rearrangement uses TRBV20-1 and TRBJ1-2, with D possibly matching TRBD1 (6 bases). This CDR3 has 15 residues. In germline, CDR1 is DFQATT, CDR2 SNEGSKA (reference sequence). Trimming pared 4 bases from V and 3 bases from J, leaving 18 bases between. The CDR3 is CSAINRAPFDYGYTF. In DNA, the CDR3 is TGCAGTGCTATAAACAGGGCCCCTTTCGACTATGGCTACACCTTC.

This clonotype was recorded many times. The rearrangement uses TRBV10-2 and TRBJ1-4, with unresolved D. The CDR3 runs to 13 residues. Trimming shortened V by 10 bases and J by 7 bases, and 16 bases separated the two germline ends. Germline CDR1 and CDR2: WSHSY and SAAADI. The DNA of the CDR3 is TGCGCCACTTCGGACGCCTGGAGTGAAAAACTGTTTTTT. It specifies CATSDAWSEKLFF.